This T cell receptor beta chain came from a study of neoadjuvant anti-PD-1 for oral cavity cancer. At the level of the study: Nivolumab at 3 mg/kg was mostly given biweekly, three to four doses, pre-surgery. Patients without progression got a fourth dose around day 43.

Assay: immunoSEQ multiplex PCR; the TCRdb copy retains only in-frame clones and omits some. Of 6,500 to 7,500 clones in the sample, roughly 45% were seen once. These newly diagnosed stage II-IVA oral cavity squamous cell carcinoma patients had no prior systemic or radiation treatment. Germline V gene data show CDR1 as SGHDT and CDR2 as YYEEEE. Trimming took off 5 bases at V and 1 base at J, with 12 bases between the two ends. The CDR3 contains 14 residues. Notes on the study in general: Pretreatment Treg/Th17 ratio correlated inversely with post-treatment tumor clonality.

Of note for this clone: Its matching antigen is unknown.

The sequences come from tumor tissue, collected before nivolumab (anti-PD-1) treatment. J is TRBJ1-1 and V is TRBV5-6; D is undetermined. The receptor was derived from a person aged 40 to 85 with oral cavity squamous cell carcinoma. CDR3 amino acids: CASSRPGRNTEAFF. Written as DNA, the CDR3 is TGTGCCAGCAGTCGACCCGGTCGGAACACTGAAGCTTTCTTT.